The source of this T cell receptor (beta chain) is a study of immune reconstitution after stem cell transplant in scleroderma. J gave up 0 bases and V 4 bases, and 9 bases lay outside the gene matches. Germline V gene data show CDR1 as SGHRS and CDR2 as YFSETQ. There are 16 residues in the CDR3. TCRdb reanalysed the RT-PCR reads using MiXCR and keeps one entry per CDR3 protein. In the table there are 1,600 or so distinct CDR3 sequences, 13% to 15% of which are singletons. This clonotype was found a few times. Collection of the sample occurred before or after autologous hematopoietic stem cell transplantation (not recorded which). This receptor was taken from a female donor with systemic sclerosis. The chain links TRBV5-1 to TRBJ2-5; 7 positions agree with TRBD2. In nucleotides, the CDR3 is TGCGCCAGCAGCGTAGGACTAGTGCCGTACCAAGAGACCCAGTACTTC. Protein: CASSVGLVPYQETQYF.